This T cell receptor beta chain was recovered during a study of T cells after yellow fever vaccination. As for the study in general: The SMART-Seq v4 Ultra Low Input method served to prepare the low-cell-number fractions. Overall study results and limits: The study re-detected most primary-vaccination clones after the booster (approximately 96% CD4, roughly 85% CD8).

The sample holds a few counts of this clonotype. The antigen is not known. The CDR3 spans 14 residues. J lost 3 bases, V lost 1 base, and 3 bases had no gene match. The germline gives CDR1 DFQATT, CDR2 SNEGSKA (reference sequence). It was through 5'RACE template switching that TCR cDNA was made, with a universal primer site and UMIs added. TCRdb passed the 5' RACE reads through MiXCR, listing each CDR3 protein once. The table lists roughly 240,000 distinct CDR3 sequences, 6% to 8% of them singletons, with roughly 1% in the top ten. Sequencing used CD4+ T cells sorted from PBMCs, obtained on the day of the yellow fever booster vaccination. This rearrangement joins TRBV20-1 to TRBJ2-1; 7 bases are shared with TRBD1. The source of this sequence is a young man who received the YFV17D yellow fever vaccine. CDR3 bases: TGCAGTGCTAGAGTAGGGACAGACTACAATGAGCAGTTCTTC. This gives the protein CSARVGTDYNEQFF.